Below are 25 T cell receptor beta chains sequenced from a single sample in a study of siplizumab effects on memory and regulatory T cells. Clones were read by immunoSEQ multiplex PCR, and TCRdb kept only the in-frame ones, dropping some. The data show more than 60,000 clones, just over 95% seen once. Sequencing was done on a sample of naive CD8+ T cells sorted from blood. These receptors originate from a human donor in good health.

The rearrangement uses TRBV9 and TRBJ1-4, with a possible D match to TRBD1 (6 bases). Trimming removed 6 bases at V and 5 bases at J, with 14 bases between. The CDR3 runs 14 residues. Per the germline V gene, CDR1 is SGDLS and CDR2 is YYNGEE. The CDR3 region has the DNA TGTGCCAGCACCGCAGGAACAGGGAATGAAAAACTGTTTTTT. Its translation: CASTAGTGNEKLFF.

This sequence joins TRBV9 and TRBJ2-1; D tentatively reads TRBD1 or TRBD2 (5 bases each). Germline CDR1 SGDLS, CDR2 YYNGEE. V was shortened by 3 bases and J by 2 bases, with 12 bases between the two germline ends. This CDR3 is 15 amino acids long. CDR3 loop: CASSAGTNTYNEQFF. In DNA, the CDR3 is TGTGCCAGCAGCGCCGGGACGAACACCTACAATGAGCAGTTCTTC.

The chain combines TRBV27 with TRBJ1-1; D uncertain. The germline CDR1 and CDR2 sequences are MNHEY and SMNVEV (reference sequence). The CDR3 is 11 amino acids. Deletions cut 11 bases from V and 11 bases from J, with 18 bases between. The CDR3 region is CASEGPGKAFF. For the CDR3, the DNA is TGTGCCTCTGAAGGGCCGGGAAAGGCTTTCTTT.

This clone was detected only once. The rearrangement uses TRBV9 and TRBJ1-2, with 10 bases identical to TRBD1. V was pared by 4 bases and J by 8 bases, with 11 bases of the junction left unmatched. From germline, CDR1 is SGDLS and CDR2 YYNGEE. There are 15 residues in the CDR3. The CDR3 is CASSPGGQGMQGYTF. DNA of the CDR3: TGTGCCAGCAGCCCGGGGGGACAGGGGATGCAGGGCTACACCTTC.

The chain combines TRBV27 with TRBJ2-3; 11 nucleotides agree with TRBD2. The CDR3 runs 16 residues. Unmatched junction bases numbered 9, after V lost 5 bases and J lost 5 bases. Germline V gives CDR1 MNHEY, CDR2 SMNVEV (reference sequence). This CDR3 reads CASSLDVAGGRDTQYF. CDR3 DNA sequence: TGTGCCAGCAGTCTAGACGTAGCGGGGGGGCGAGATACGCAGTATTTT.

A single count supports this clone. The chain's CDR3 is CASSIDSAGTGAYNEQFF. The CDR3, as DNA: TGTGCCAGTAGTATAGATTCGGCGGGGACAGGAGCCTACAATGAGCAGTTCTTC. V gene TRBV19 combines with J gene TRBJ2-1; 8 positions match TRBD1. Trimming at V came to 0 bases and at J to 2 bases, leaving 9 bases not matched to a gene. This CDR3 comprises 18 residues. Per germline, CDR1 LNHDA and CDR2 SQIVND (reference sequence).

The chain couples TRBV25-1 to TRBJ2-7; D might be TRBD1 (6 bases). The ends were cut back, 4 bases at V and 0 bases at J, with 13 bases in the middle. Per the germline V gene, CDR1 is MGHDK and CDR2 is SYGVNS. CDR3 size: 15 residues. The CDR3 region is CASSADRRSSYEQYF. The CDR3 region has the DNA TGTGCCAGCAGTGCTGACAGGAGGAGCTCCTACGAGCAGTACTTC.

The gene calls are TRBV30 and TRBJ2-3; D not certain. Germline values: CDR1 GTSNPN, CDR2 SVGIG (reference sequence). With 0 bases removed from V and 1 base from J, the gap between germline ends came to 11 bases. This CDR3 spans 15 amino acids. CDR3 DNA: TGTGCCTGGAGTGTTAGTCAGGCGGGCACAGATACGCAGTATTTT. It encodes CAWSVSQAGTDTQYF.

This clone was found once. Here the CDR3 DNA reads TGTGCCAGCAGCTCGGGACAGGCGACTGAAGCTTTCTTT. Translating it yields CASSSGQATEAFF. J is TRBJ1-1 and V is TRBV5-4, with 8 bases aligning to TRBD1. The CDR3 spans 13 residues. The trim removed 3 bases at V and 5 bases at J, leaving 3 bases unmatched. Germline CDR1 SGHNT, CDR2 YYREEE (reference sequence).

The CDR3 nucleotides are TGCGCCAGCAGCCAGGGTGGAGTGGGGGGAAATCAGCCCCAGCATTTT. It specifies CASSQGGVGGNQPQHF. The chain carries TRBV4-1 and TRBJ1-5, with D perhaps matching TRBD1 (5 bases). Germline V CDR1 and CDR2: MGHRA, YSYEKL. V was clipped by 3 bases and J by 4 bases, with 16 bases between them. The CDR3 totals 16 residues.

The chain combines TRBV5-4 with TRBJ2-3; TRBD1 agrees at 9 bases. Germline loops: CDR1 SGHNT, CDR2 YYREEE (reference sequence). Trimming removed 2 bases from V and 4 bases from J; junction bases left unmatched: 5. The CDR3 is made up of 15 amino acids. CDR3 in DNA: TGTGCCAGCAGCTTATCGGGACAGGGCCCAGATACGCAGTATTTT. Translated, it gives CASSLSGQGPDTQYF.

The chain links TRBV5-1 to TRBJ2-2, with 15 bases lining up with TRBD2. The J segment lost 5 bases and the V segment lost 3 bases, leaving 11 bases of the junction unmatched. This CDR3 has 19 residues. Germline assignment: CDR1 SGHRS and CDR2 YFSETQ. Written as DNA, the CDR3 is TGCGCCAGCAGCTCCCCGGGGACTAGCGGGGGGACCTTTACCGGGGAGCTGTTTTTT. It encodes CASSSPGTSGGTFTGELFF.

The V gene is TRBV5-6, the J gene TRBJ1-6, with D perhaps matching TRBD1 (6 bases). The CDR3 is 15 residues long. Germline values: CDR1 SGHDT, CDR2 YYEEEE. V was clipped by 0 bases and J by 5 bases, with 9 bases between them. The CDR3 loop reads CASSLEAGDNSPLHF. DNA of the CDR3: TGTGCCAGCAGCTTGGAGGCAGGGGATAATTCACCCCTCCACTTT.

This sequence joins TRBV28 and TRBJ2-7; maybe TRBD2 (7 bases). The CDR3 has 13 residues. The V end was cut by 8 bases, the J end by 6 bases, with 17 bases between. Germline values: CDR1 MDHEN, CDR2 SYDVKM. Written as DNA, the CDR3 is TGTGCCAGCCCTTGGGGGGGGGCGGGCGAGCAGTACTTC. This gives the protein CASPWGGAGEQYF.

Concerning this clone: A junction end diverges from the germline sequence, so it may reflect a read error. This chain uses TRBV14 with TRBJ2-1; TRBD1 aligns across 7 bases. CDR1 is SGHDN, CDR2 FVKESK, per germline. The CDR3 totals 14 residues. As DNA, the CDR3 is TGTGCCGGCAGCCTCTTAACAGGGGTCAATGAGCAGTTCTTC. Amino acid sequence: CAGSLLTGVNEQFF.

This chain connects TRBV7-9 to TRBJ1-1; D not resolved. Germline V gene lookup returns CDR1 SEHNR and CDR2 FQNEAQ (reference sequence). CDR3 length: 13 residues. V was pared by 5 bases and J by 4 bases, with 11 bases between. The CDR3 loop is CASSPGTGTEAFF. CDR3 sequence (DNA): TGTGCCAGCAGCCCGGGTACGGGCACTGAAGCTTTCTTT.

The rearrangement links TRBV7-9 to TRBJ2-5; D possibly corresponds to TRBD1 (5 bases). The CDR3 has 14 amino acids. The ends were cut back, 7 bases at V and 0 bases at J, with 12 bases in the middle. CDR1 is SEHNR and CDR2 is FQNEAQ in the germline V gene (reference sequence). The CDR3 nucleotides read TGTGCCAGCATCGCCTCGACAGACCAAGAGACCCAGTACTTC. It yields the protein CASIASTDQETQYF. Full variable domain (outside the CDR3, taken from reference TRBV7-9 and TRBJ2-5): DTGVSQNPRHKITKRGQNVTFRCDPISEHNRLYWYRQTLGQGPEFLTYFQNEAQLEKSRLLSDRFSAERPKGSFSTLEIQRTEQGDSAMYLCASIASTDQETQYFGPGTRLLVL.

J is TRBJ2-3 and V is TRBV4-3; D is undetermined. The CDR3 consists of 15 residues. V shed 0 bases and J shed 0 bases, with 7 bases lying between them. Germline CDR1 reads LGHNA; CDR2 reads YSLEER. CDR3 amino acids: CASSQDYPSTDTQYF. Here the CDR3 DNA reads TGCGCCAGCAGCCAAGACTATCCTAGCACAGATACGCAGTATTTT.

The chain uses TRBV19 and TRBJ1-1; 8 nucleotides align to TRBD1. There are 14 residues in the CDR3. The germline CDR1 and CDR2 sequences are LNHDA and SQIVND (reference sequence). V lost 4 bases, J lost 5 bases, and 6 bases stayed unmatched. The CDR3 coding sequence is TGTGCCAGTAGTACCTGGACAGGGCCAACTGAAGCTTTCTTT. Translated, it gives CASSTWTGPTEAFF.

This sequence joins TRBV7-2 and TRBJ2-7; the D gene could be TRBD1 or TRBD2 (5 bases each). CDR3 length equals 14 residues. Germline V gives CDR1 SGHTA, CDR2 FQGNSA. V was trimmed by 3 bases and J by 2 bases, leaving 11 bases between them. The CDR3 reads CASSLALGAYEQYF. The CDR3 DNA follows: TGTGCCAGCAGCTTGGCATTGGGGGCCTACGAGCAGTACTTC.

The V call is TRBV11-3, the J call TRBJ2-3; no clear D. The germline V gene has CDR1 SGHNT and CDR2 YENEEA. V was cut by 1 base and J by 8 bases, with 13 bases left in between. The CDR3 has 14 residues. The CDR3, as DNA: TGTGCCAGCAGCTTAGGGTCCGACGTCCTTACGCAGTATTTT. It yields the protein CASSLGSDVLTQYF.

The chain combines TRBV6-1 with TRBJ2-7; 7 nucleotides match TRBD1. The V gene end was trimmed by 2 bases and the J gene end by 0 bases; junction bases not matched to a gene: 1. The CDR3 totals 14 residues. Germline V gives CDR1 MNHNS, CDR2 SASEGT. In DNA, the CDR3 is TGTGCCAGCAGTGAATGGGACAGCTCCTACGAGCAGTACTTC. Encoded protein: CASSEWDSSYEQYF.

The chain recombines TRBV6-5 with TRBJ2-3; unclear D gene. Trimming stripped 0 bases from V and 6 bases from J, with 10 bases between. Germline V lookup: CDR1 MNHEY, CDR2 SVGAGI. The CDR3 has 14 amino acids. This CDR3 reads CASSYSIGMDTQYF. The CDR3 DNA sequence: TGTGCCAGCAGTTACTCTATAGGGATGGATACGCAGTATTTT.

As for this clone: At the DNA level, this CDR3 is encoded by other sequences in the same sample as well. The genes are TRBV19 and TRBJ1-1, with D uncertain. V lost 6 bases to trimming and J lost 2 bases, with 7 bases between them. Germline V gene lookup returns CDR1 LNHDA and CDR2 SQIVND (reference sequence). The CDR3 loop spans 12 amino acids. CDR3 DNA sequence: TGTGCCAGTAGGGCAGGAAACACTGAAGCTTTCTTT. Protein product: CASRAGNTEAFF.

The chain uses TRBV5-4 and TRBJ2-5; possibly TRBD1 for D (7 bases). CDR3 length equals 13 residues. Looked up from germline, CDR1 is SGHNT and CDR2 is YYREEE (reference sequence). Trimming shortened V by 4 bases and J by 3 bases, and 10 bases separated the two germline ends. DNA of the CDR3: TGTGCCAGCAGCCGCGGGACAGAAGAGACCCAGTACTTC. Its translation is CASSRGTEETQYF. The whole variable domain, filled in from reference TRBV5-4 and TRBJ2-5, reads ETGVTQSPTHLIKTRGQQVTLRCSSQSGHNTVSWYQQALGQGPQFIFQYYREEENGRGNFPPRFSGLQFPNYSSELNVNALELDDSALYLCASSRGTEETQYFGPGTRLLVL.